The present T cell receptor beta chain was sequenced within a study of cytomegalovirus exposure and HLA in healthy donors. Study-level points and caveats: The study designated fewer than 200 TCR beta chains cytomegalovirus-associated. The dataset shows that most TCR sequences were rare, while some public TCRs occurred in many donors. In vitro experiments confirmed that a few CMV-associated chains were specific for CMV antigens.

The method was immunoSEQ multiplex PCR; TCRdb's version includes in-frame clones alone and lacks a portion of them. The data hold 200,000 to 300,000 clones, with about 90% observed a single time. With respect to this clone: The antigen is not known.

The CDR3 is made up of 13 amino acids. Germline values: CDR1 MNHNS, CDR2 SASEGT. Trimming left V 7 bases short and J 0 bases short, with 10 bases between. This TCR was sampled from a woman in her thirties in good health and CMV-seronegative. Sequencing was carried out using PBMCs. The chain recombines TRBV6-1 with TRBJ2-7; D remains unclear. In DNA form, the CDR3 reads TGTGCCAGCAAGTCGATAGGCTCCTACGAGCAGTACTTC. Protein sequence: CASKSIGSYEQYF.